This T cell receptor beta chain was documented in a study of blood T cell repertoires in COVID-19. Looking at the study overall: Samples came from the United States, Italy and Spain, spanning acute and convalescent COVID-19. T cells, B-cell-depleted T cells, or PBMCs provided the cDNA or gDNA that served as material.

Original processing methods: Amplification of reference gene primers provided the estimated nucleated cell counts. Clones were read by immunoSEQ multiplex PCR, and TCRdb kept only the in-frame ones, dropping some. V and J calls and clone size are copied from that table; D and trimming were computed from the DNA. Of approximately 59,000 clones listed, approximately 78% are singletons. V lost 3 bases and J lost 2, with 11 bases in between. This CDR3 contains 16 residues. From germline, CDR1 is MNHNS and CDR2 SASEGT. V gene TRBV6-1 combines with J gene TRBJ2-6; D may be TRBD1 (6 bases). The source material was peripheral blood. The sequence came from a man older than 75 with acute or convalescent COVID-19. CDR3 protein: CASSDYRDAGANVLTF. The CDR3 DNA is TGTGCCAGCAGTGATTACAGGGACGCTGGGGCCAACGTCCTGACTTTC.